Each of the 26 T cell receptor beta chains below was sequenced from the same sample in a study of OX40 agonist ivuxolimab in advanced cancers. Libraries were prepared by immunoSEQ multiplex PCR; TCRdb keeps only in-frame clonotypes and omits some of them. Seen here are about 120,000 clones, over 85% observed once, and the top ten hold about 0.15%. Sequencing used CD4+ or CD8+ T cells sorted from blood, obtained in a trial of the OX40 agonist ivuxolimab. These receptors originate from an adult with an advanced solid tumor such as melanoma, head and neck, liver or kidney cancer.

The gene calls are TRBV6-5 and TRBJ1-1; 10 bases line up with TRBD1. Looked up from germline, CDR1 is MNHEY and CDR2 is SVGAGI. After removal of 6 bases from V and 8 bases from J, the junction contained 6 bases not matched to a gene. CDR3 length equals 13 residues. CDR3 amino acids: CASRDRGVREAFF. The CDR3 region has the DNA TGTGCCAGCAGGGACAGGGGGGTGAGAGAAGCTTTCTTT.

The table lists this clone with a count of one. DNA for the CDR3: TGTGCCAGCCACCGTGGCGACAGGCAAGAGACCCAGTACTTC. The encoded protein is CASHRGDRQETQYF. The rearrangement links TRBV6-1 to TRBJ2-5; the D gene is possibly TRBD1 (6 bases). Trimming shortened V by 8 bases and J by 2 bases, and 15 bases separated the two germline ends. Germline loops: CDR1 MNHNS, CDR2 SASEGT. This CDR3 spans 14 amino acids.

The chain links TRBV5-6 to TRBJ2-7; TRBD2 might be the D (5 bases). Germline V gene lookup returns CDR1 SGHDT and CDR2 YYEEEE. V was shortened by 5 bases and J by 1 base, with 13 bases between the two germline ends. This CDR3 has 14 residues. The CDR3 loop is CASRTVGESYEQYF. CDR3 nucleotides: TGTGCCAGCAGAACGGTCGGGGAATCCTACGAGCAGTACTTC.

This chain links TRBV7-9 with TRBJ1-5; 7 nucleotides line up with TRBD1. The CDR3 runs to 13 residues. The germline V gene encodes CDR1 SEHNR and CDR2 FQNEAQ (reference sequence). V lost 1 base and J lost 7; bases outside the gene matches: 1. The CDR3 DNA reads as TGTGCCAGCAGCTTAGGACAGGGACAGCCCCAGCATTTT. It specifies CASSLGQGQPQHF.

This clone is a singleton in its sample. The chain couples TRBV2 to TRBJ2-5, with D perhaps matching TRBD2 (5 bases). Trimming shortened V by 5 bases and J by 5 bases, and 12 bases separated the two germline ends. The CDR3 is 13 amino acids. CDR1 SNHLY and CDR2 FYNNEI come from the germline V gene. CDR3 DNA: TGTGCCAGCAGTATAAGGAGGTTGGAGACCCAGTACTTC. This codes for CASSIRRLETQYF.

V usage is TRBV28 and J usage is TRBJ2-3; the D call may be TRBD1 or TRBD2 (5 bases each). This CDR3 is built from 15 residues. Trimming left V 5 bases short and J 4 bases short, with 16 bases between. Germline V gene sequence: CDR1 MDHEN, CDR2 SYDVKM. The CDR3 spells CASSPQRGVADTQYF. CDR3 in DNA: TGTGCCAGCAGTCCCCAGCGAGGGGTAGCAGATACGCAGTATTTT. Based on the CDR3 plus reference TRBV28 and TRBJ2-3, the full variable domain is DVKVTQSSRYLVKRTGEKVFLECVQDMDHENMFWYRQDPGLGLRLIYFSYDVKMKEKGDIPEGYSVSREKKERFSLILESASTNQTSMYLCASSPQRGVADTQYFGPGTRLTVL.

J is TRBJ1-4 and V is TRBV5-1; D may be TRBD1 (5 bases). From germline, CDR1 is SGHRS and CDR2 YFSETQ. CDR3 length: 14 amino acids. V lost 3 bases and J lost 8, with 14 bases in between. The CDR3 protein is CASSSGRGGEKLFF. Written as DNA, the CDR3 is TGCGCCAGCAGCTCGGGACGCGGGGGGGAAAAACTGTTTTTT.

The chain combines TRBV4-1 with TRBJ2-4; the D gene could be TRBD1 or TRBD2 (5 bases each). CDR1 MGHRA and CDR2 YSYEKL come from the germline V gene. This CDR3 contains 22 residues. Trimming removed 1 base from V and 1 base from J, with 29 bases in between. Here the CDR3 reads CASSQGLGASSNPAGAKNIQYF. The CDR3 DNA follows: TGCGCCAGCAGCCAAGGTCTAGGGGCTAGCTCCAACCCCGCCGGGGCCAAAAACATTCAGTACTTC.

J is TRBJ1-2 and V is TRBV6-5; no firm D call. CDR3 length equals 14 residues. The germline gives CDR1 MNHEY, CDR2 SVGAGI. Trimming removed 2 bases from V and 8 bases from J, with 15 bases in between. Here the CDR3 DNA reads TGTGCCAGCAGTTACCGGCAGGTAGAGAGGGGCTACACCTTC. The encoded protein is CASSYRQVERGYTF.

The CDR3 DNA is TGTGCCAGCAGCTTAGTGGGGGATGGCACAGATACGCAGTATTTT. Encoded protein: CASSLVGDGTDTQYF. The chain is built from TRBV11-3 and TRBJ2-3; either TRBD1 or TRBD2 may fit D (5 bases each). The CDR3 runs to 15 residues. Germline V gene lookup returns CDR1 SGHNT and CDR2 YENEEA. The V and J ends lost 1 base and 1 base respectively, with 9 bases between them.

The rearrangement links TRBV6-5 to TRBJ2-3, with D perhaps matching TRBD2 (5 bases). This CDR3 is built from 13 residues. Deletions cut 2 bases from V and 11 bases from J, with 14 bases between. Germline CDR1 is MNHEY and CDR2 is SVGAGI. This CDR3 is CASSYEFGREQYF. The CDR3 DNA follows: TGTGCCAGCAGTTACGAGTTTGGGAGAGAGCAGTATTTT.

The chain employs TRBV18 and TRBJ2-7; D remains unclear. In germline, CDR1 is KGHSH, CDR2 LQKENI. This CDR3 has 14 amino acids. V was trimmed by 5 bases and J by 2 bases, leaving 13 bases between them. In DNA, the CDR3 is TGTGCCAGCTCAGGGCAACTAAATGCCTACGAGCAGTACTTC. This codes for CASSGQLNAYEQYF.

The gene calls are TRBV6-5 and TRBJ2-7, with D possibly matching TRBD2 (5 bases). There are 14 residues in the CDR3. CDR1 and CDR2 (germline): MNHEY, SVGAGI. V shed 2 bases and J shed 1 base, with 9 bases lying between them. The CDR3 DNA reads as TGTGCCAGCAGTTACCTGCGGACTTCCTACGAGCAGTACTTC. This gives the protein CASSYLRTSYEQYF.

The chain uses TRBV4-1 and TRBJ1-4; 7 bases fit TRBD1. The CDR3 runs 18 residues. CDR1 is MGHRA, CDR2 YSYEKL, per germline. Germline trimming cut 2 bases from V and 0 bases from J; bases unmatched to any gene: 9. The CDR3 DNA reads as TGCGCCAGCAGCCAAATACCGGGACAGCGCGCAACTAATGAAAAACTGTTTTTT. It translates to CASSQIPGQRATNEKLFF.

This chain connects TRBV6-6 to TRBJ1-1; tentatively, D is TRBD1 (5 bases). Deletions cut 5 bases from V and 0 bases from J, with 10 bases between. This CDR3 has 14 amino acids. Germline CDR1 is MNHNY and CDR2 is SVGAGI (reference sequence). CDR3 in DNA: TGTGCCAGCAGTCTCCGGGGGGTGAACACTGAAGCTTTCTTT. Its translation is CASSLRGVNTEAFF.

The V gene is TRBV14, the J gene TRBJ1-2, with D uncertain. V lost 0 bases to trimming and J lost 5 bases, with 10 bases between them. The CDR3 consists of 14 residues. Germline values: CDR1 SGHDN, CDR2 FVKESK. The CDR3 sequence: CASSQDSLYYGYTF. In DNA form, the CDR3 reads TGTGCCAGCAGCCAAGATAGCTTATATTATGGCTACACCTTC.

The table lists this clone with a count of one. The CDR3 DNA follows: TGTGCCAGTAGTAGAGCCACCGGGACAGGGTATGGCTACACCTTC. Translation: CASSRATGTGYGYTF. The chain couples TRBV19 to TRBJ1-2; 9 bases fit TRBD1. This CDR3 is built from 15 residues. The V and J ends lost 4 bases and 5 bases, in that order; junction bases with no gene match: 8. Per germline, CDR1 LNHDA and CDR2 SQIVND (reference sequence).

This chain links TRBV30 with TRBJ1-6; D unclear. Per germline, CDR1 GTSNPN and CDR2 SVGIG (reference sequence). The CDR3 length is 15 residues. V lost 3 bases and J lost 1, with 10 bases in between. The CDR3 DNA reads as TGTGCCTGGAGGGCAGCAAATTCCTATAATTCACCCCTCCACTTT. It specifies CAWRAANSYNSPLHF. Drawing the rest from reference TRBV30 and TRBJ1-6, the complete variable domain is SQTIHQWPATLVQPVGSPLSLECTVEGTSNPNLYWYRQAAGRGLQLLFYSVGIGQISSEVPQNLSASRPQDRQFILSSKKLLLSDSGFYLCAWRAANSYNSPLHFGNGTRLTVT.

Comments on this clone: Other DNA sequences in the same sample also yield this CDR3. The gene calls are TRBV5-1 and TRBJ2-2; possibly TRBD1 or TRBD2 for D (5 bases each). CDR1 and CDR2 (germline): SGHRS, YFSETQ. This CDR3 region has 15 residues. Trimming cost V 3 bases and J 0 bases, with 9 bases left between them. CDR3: CASSSGTANTGELFF. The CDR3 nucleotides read TGCGCCAGCAGCTCAGGGACGGCGAACACCGGGGAGCTGTTTTTT.

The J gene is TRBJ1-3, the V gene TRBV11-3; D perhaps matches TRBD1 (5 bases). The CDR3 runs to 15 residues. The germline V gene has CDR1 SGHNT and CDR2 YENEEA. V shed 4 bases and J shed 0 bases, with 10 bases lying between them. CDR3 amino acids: CASSSGPSSGNTIYF. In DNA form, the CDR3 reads TGTGCCAGCAGCTCGGGACCTAGCTCTGGAAACACCATATATTTT.

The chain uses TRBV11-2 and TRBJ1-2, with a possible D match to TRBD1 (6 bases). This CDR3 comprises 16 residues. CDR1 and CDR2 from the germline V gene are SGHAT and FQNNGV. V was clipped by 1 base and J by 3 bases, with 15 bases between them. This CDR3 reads CASSLGPSGAHYGYTF. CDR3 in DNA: TGTGCCAGCAGCTTAGGCCCGTCAGGGGCCCACTATGGCTACACCTTC.

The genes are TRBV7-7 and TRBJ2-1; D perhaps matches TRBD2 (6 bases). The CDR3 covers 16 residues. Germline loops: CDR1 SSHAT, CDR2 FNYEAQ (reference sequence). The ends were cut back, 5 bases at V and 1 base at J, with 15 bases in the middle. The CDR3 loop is CASSPTRGGSYNEQFF. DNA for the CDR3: TGTGCCAGCAGCCCGACCCGGGGAGGTTCCTACAATGAGCAGTTCTTC.

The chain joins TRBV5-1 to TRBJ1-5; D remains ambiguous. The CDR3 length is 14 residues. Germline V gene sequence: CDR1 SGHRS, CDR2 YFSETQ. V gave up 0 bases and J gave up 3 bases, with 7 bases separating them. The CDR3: CASSLDSFNQPQHF. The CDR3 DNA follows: TGCGCCAGCAGCTTGGACAGCTTCAATCAGCCCCAGCATTTT.

CDR3 in DNA: TGTGCCAGCAGTTTCCGAACGGGAGGGCCGACCTACGAGCAGTACTTC. Residues: CASSFRTGGPTYEQYF. The chain carries TRBV28 and TRBJ2-7; 8 bases line up with TRBD2. V was clipped by 3 bases and J by 2 bases; unmatched bases: 9. Germline V gene lookup returns CDR1 MDHEN and CDR2 SYDVKM. The CDR3 contains 16 residues.

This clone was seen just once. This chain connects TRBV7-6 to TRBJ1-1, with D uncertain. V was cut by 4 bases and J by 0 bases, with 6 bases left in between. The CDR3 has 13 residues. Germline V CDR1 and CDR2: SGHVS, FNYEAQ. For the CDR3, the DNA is TGTGCCAGCAGCTCTCGGGTGAACACTGAAGCTTTCTTT. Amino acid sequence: CASSSRVNTEAFF.

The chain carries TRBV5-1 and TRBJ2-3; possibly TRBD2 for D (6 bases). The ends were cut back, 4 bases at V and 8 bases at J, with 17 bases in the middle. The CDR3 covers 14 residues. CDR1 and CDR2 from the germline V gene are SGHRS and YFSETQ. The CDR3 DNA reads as TGCGCCAGCAGCAAGGGACGAGAGCGGGTTACGCAGTATTTT. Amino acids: CASSKGRERVTQYF.